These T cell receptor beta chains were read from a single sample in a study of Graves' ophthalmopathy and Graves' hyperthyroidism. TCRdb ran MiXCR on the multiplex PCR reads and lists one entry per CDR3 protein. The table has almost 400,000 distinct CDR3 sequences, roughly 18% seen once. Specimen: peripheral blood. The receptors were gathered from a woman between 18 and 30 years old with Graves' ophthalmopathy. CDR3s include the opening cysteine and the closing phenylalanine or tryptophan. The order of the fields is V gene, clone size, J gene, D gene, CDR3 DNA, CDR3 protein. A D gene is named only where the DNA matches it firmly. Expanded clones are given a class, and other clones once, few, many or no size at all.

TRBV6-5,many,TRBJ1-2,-,TGTGCCAGCAGTTACAAGGGGCGCAACTATGGCTACGCCTTC,CASSYKGRNYGYAF
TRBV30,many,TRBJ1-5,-,TGTGCCTGGAGTGTTGGTAAGACAGGCAATCAGCCCCAGCATTTT,CAWSVGKTGNQPQHF
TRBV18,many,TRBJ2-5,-,TGTGCCAGCTCACAAACAGGGAATAGCCAAGAGACCCAGTACTTC,CASSQTGNSQETQYF
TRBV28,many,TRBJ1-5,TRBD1,TGTGCCAGCAGTTGGGACAGGGAACGGGATCAGCCCCAGCATTTT,CASSWDRERDQPQHF
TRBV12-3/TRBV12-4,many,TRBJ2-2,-,TGTGCCAGCACCCTTGTTGTAGGGCAGGGGGGACCCGGGGAGCTGCTTTTT,CASTLVVGQGGPGELLF
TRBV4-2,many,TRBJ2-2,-,TGTGCCAGCAGCCCCGGAGGGGGCGCGGGAGTCATCGGGGAGCTGTTTTTT,CASSPGGGAGVIGELFF
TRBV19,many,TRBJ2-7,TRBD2,TGTGCCAGTAGCCCTACCCCACGGGGGGGGGCGTCCTACGAGCAGTACTTC,CASSPTPRGGASYEQYF
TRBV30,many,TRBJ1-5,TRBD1,TGTGCCTTAGGGACAGGGGAAGATGGGAGCAATCAGCCCCAGCATTTT,CALGTGEDGSNQPQHF
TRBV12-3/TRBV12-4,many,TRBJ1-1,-,TGTGCCAGCACCCCAATCCCCTTTCGCGGGCCCCCTGAAGCTTTCTTT,CASTPIPFRGPPEAFF
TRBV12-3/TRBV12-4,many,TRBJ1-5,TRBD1,TGTGCCAGCAGCCTCGGGACAGTGGGCAATCAGCCCCAGCATTTT,CASSLGTVGNQPQHF
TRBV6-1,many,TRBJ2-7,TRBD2,TGTGCCAGCAGTGTATCCGGGACTAGCGTCTACGAGCAGTACTTC,CASSVSGTSVYEQYF
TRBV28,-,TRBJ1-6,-,TGTGCCAGCAGTTTACTGGTACCAGACCCACCCCTCCACTTT,CASSLLVPDPPLHF
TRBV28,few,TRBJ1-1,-,TGTGCCAGCAGTCTCACTGGAGGGAGCACCACTGAAGCTTTCTTT,CASSLTGGSTTEAFF
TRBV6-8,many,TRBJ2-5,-,TGTGCCAGCAGTTTTCAGTACCAAGAGACCCAGTACTTC,CASSFQYQETQYF
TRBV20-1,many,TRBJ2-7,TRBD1,TGCAGTGCTGGGGGGACCGGGACAGGAATTAGCTCCTACGAGCAGTACTTC,CSAGGTGTGISSYEQYF
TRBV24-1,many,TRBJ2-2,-,TGTGCCACCAGTGATTTGGAACAGGGAGACACCGGGGAGCTGTTTTTT,CATSDLEQGDTGELFF
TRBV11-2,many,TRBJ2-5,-,TGTGCCAGCAGCTTAGGTCAGAAAGAGACCCAGTACTTC,CASSLGQKETQYF
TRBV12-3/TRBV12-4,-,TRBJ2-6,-,TGTGCCAGCAACCCCAGAGGGGGTCAACGGCCTGGGGCCAACGTCCTGACTTTC,CASNPRGGQRPGANVLTF
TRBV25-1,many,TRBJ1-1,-,TGTGCCAGCAGTGAAGCCAGGGAGAGGACTGAAGCTTTCTTT,CASSEARERTEAFF
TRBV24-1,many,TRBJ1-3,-,TGTGCCACCAGTGGGCCGGGACCCACTGGAAACACCATATATTTT,CATSGPGPTGNTIYF
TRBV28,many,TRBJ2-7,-,TGTGCCATTCAAGGGGGGGCCGCTAACGAGCAGTACTTC,CAIQGGAANEQYF
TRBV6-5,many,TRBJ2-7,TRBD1,TGTGCCAGCAGTTACCAATATTCCGGGACAGGGCTACGGGAGCAGTACTTC,CASSYQYSGTGLREQYF
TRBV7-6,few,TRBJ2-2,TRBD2,TGTGCCAGCAGAACGAACTACCGGACTAGCGGGGGTCATCCGAACACCGGGGAGCTGTTTTTT,CASRTNYRTSGGHPNTGELFF
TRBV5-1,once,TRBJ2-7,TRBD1,TGCGCCAGCAGCTTAGGTGGACAGGAAACCTACGAGCAGTACTTC,CASSLGGQETYEQYF
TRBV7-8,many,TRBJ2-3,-,TGTGCCAGCAGCTTCGATGGGAGGGGACAGTCACCAGATACGCAGTATTTT,CASSFDGRGQSPDTQYF
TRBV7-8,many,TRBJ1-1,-,TGTGCCAGCAACGATAAAGTGAACACTGAAGCTTTCTTT,CASNDKVNTEAFF
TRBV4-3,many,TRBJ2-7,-,TGCGCCAGCAGCCAAGATATCGGCCGGCCCTACGAGCAGTACTTC,CASSQDIGRPYEQYF
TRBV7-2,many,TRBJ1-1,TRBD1,TGTGCCAGCAGCTTATCTGGGACAGGGGTTATGAACACTGAAGCTTTCTTT,CASSLSGTGVMNTEAFF
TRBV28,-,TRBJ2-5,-,TGTGCCAGCAGTTTTTTTGGGGCCCAGTACTTC,CASSFFGAQYF
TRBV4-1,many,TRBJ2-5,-,TGCGCCAGCAGCCTCCTCGGGGGGCCCGCGGGGACCCAGTACTTC,CASSLLGGPAGTQYF
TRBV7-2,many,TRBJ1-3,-,TGTGCCAGCAGCTCAGCCGGGGGCGCTCTTAACGGAAACACCATATATTTT,CASSSAGGALNGNTIYF
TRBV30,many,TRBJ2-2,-,TGTGCCTGGTCCTCCTGGGCTTTGCGGGAGCTGTTTTTT,CAWSSWALRELFF
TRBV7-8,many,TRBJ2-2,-,TGTGCCAGCACCGTAGCCGGGACCCTCATGTCGGAGCTGTTTTTT,CASTVAGTLMSELFF
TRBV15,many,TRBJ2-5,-,TGTGCCACCAGCAGATCAGGCTTGGAGACCCAGTACTTC,CATSRSGLETQYF
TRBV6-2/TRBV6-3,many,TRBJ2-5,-,TGTGCCAGCAGTTACTCGATGACGACTAGGGGGACGATAGAGACCCAGTACTTC,CASSYSMTTRGTIETQYF
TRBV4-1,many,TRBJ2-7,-,TGCGCCAGCAGCCAAGCCGGGACCGACTGGCCCCACGAGCAGTACTTC,CASSQAGTDWPHEQYF
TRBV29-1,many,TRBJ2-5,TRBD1,TGCAGCTTTGACAGGGTTGGGGAGACCCAGTACTTC,CSFDRVGETQYF
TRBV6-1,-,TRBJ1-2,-,TGTGCCAGCAGCCCACCTCAGGGGTATGGCTACACCTTC,CASSPPQGYGYTF
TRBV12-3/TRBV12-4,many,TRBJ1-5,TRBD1,TGTGCCAGCAGGCGGACAGGGAAGGCCCGGCATTTT,CASRRTGKARHF
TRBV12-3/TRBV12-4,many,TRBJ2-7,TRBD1,TGTGCCAGCAGTTCCGCGGGTGGACAGGGGGCCTCGGGCATTTACGAGCAGTACTTC,CASSSAGGQGASGIYEQYF
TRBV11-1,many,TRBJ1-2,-,TGTGCCAGCAGCTCCCCCCAAGTTGGCTACACCTTC,CASSSPQVGYTF
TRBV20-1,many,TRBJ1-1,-,TGCAGTGCTAGTTTGGTTACTGAAGCTTTCTTT,CSASLVTEAFF
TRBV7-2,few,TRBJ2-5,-,TGTGCCAGCAGCTTAGGGCAGGGTGAGAAGACCCAGTACTTC,CASSLGQGEKTQYF
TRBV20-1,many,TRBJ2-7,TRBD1,TGCAGTGCTAGGGACAGGGTGAGCCCCTACGAGCAGTACTTC,CSARDRVSPYEQYF
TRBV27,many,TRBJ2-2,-,TGTGCCAGCAGTTTAAACAGACTTTCCACCGGGGAGCTGTTTTTT,CASSLNRLSTGELFF
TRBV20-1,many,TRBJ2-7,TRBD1,TGCAGTGCACCAAGGGGACAGGGGGCCTACGAGCAGTACTTC,CSAPRGQGAYEQYF
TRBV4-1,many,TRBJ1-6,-,TGCGCCAGCAGCCAAAAAAGGGACGCGGGGGTATCACCCCTCCACTTT,CASSQKRDAGVSPLHF
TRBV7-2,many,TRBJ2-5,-,TGTGCCAGCAGCGGTAGCGGCCGCCAAGAGACCCAGTACTTC,CASSGSGRQETQYF
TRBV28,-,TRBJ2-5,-,TGTGCCAGCAGTTTTCGGGGTTCGCGGATAGGGACCCAGTACTTC,CASSFRGSRIGTQYF
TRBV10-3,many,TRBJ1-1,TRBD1,TGTGCCATCAGTCCCCGGGACAGGGAGGTCTCGGGCACTGAAGCTTTCTTT,CAISPRDREVSGTEAFF